Only a few counts were recorded for the clone carrying this T cell receptor (beta chain). The data are from a study of T cells of healthy individuals. TCRdb re-analysed the 5' RACE reads in MiXCR, keeping a single row per CDR3 protein. The data hold 55,000 to 65,000 distinct CDR3 sequences, with around 15% observed a single time. This CDR3 has 17 amino acids. The V and J ends lost 3 bases and 0 bases respectively, with 16 bases between them. In germline, CDR1 is MNHNS, CDR2 SASEGT. The origin of this receptor is a human donor in good health. This rearrangement joins TRBV6-1 to TRBJ2-3; no clear D gene. The CDR3 nucleotides are TGTGCCAGCAGTGACTCGGCAGCTAAATCTAGCACAGATACGCAGTATTTT. This encodes CASSDSAAKSSTDTQYF.